This entry describes one T cell receptor beta chain. This clonotype has only a few counts. Its cognate antigen has yet to be identified. No base-level quality is on record; no much larger clone is a single base apart. V is shortened by 0 bases, J by 1 base, and the region joining them spans 3 bases. Measured from the cysteine to the phenylalanine, the CDR3 is 13 residues long. The read is trimmed to its CDR3 DNA, 39 bases read in frame from base 1. Reading the germline V gene gives CDR1 SGHTA and CDR2 FQGNSA. Peripheral blood CD8+ and CD4+ T cells from healthy donors, Susac syndrome patients and multiple sclerosis patients were profiled using high-throughput TCR beta sequencing. The multiple sclerosis controls were treatment-naive patients who had stable or active relapsing-remitting disease and met the revised McDonald criteria. CD8+ TEMRA cells were enriched by FACS, while bulk CD8+ and CD4+ T cells were purified by magnetic negative isolation. Blood was drawn into EDTA tubes, processed within 24 hours, and PBMCs were isolated by density gradient centrifugation. PBMCs intended for TCR sequencing were cryopreserved in liquid nitrogen and thawed later in a water bath at 37 degrees C. The sorted or isolated CD4+, CD8+ and CD8+ TEMRA cells reached a purity of at least 90%.

RNA was extracted using the RNeasy kit, and roughly 0.5 to 1 ug of the RNA was reverse transcribed with random hexamers. The immunoSEQ multiplex PCR assay, covering 54 Vbeta and 13 Jbeta segments, was used to amplify TCR beta CDR3 regions. To correct PCR amplification bias, a synthetic template baseline was used for both primer optimization and computational correction. As for the authors' bioinformatics: Reads were annotated to V, D and J genes per IMGT and analyzed with immunoSEQ Analyzer, keeping only productive sequences. Clonality was computed as one minus Shannon entropy normalized by log2 of the number of productive unique sequences. Public and private clones were assessed among the 100 most prevalent clones of each patient and control. Clones were defined as Susac-specific when absent from the healthy and MS cohorts, from approximately 970 published viral clones and from other ImmuneACCESS disease sequences. TCRdb redid the processing of the public reads, applying fastp at Q25 and MiXCR, and retained in-frame beta chains. Rows matching on CDR3 protein sequence are summarized as one entry with the most common DNA and genes. The V and J calls were not made by the authors but by TCRdb's processing. Counted in this sample were approximately 270,000 distinct CDR3 sequences; 93% of them appeared once. Of the sample, around 0.067% falls within the top ten clones.

The data stem from a study of CD8 T cells in Susac syndrome (dated by TCRdb to about 2019). In terms of the full investigation: Repertoire sequencing was used to test whether CD8+ T cell activation and differentiation in Susac syndrome was antigen driven. Results and caveats for the whole study, not just this receptor: The number of individuals in the TCR sequencing and HLA analysis was acknowledged as relatively small.

Sequences were obtained from CD4+ T cells from PBMCs. The clonotype comes from a human donor with multiple sclerosis. The V and J genes are TRBV7-2 and TRBJ1-1; no confident D gene assignment can be made. Here is the DNA: TGTGCCAGCAGCTTAGCCCGGAACACTGAAGCTTTCTTT. The resulting protein is CASSLARNTEAFF. The CDR3, completed at both ends by the reference TRBV7-2 and TRBJ1-1 genes, gives the full variable domain GAGVSQSPSNKVTEKGKDVELRCDPISGHTALYWYRQSLGQGLEFLIYFQGNSAPDKSGLPSDRFSAERTGGSVSTLTIQRTQQEDSAVYLCASSLARNTEAFFGQGTRLTVV.